The 8 T cell receptor beta chains below were found in one sample sequenced in a study of beta chain features in type 1 diabetes. Sequencing targeted expressed TCRB transcripts, as all isolated RNA had been reverse transcribed. TCRdb's copy holds only in-frame clones and misses some; the assay was immunoSEQ multiplex PCR. The sample holds roughly 450,000 clones; about 15% are singletons and the top ten take roughly 0.036%. Source material: naive CD4+ T cells from blood. The receptors were sampled from a man aged 25 to 40 in good health.

This clone was picked up a small number of times. V usage is TRBV29-1 and J usage is TRBJ2-7, with D possibly matching TRBD1 (6 bases). Germline CDR1 is SQVTM and CDR2 is ANQGSEA. Trimming removed 4 bases from V and 1 base from J, with 14 bases in between. The CDR3 consists of 14 residues. CDR3 DNA: TGCAGCGTTGGGAAAACAGGGTCATCCTACGAGCAGTACTTC. Protein sequence: CSVGKTGSSYEQYF.

V and J are TRBV15 and TRBJ2-5; 8 positions match TRBD1. CDR3 length: 15 amino acids. J lost 10 bases, V lost 0 bases, and 10 bases had no gene match. Germline V gives CDR1 LNHNV, CDR2 YYDKDF (reference sequence). The CDR3 DNA reads as TGTGCCACCAGCAGAGATCTTGCCGGGACAGGTCTCCAGTACTTC. This sequence encodes CATSRDLAGTGLQYF.

This clone was counted many times. J is TRBJ1-2 and V is TRBV30; D remains unclear. The V end was cut by 2 bases, the J end by 5 bases, with 12 bases between. This CDR3 has 13 amino acids. CDR1 is GTSNPN, CDR2 SVGIG, per germline (reference sequence). CDR3 loop: CAWSRAELYGYTF. The CDR3 nucleotides are TGTGCCTGGAGTCGGGCGGAGCTTTATGGCTACACCTTC.

This clone appeared a few times. V is TRBV7-9 and J is TRBJ2-1; 13 bases match TRBD2. Germline V gene sequence: CDR1 SEHNR, CDR2 FQNEAQ (reference sequence). J was trimmed by 9 bases and V by 5 bases; bases with no gene match: 7. The CDR3 loop spans 15 amino acids. The CDR3 here is CASSQGLAGVSEQFF. As DNA, the CDR3 is TGTGCCAGCAGCCAAGGACTAGCGGGAGTCAGTGAGCAGTTCTTC. Variable domain in full (rest from reference TRBV7-9 and TRBJ2-1): DTGVSQNPRHKITKRGQNVTFRCDPISEHNRLYWYRQTLGQGPEFLTYFQNEAQLEKSRLLSDRFSAERPKGSFSTLEIQRTEQGDSAMYLCASSQGLAGVSEQFFGPGTRLTVL.

J is TRBJ2-4 and V is TRBV19; no definite D call. Germline V gene data show CDR1 as LNHDA and CDR2 as SQIVND (reference sequence). Trimming removed 1 base from V and 4 bases from J, with 5 bases in between. The CDR3 covers 13 residues. The CDR3, as DNA: TGTGCCAGTAGTATAGGGCGGAAAAACATTCAGTACTTC. Translating gives CASSIGRKNIQYF.

The chain couples TRBV29-1 to TRBJ1-4; 8 bases agree with TRBD1. CDR1 and CDR2 (germline): SQVTM, ANQGSEA. The CDR3 has 13 amino acids. The J segment lost 8 bases and the V segment lost 6 bases, leaving 8 bases of the junction unmatched. The CDR3 loop is CSVIRQGREKLFF. As DNA, the CDR3 is TGCAGCGTCATCAGACAGGGGCGGGAAAAACTGTTTTTT.

The V gene is TRBV20-1, the J gene TRBJ2-1; possibly TRBD1 for D (6 bases). Per the germline V gene, CDR1 is DFQATT and CDR2 is SNEGSKA (reference sequence). Trimming shortened V by 6 bases and J by 9 bases, and 6 bases separated the two germline ends. CDR3 length: 9 residues. Here the CDR3 reads CSARGEQFF. CDR3 nucleotides: TGCAGTGCCAGGGGTGAGCAGTTCTTC.

Comments on this clone: This same CDR3 is encoded by further DNA sequences in the sample. V is TRBV20-1 and J is TRBJ2-1, with no clear D. Looked up from germline, CDR1 is DFQATT and CDR2 is SNEGSKA (reference sequence). CDR3 length: 11 residues. The V end lost 2 bases, the J end lost 5 bases, and 4 bases lay between the germline ends. The CDR3 here is CSARSDNEQFF. The CDR3 DNA sequence: TGCAGTGCTAGATCCGACAATGAGCAGTTCTTC.